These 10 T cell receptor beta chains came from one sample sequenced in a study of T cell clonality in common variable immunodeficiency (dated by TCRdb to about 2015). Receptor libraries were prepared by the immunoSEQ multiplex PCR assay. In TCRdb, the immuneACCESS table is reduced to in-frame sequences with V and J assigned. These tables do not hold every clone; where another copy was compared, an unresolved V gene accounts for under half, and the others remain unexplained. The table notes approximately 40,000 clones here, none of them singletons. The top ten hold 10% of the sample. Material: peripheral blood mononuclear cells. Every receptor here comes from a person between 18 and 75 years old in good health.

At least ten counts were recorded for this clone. The sequenced CDR3 bases are TGTGCCAGCAGCCGGGGGACAGGGAACACTGAA. This gives the protein CASSRGTGNTE. The whole CDR3 protein reads CASSRGTGNTEAFF. The V gene is TRBV5-4, the J gene TRBJ1-1; the match to TRBD1 covers 8 bases. With the read ending 3 residues before the CDR3 end, the germline J gene is used to fill in that end. The CDR3 consists of 14 residues. Trimming removed 4 bases from V and 1 base from J; junction bases left unmatched: 3. The germline CDR1 and CDR2 sequences are SGHNT and YYREEE (reference sequence).

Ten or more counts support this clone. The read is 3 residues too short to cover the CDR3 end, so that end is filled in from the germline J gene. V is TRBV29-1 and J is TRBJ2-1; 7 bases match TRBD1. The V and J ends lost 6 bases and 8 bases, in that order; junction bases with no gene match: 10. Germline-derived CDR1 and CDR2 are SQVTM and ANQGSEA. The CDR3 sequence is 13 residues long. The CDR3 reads CSVDHDRADEQFF. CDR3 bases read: TGCAGCGTGGACCATGACAGGGCGGATGAG.

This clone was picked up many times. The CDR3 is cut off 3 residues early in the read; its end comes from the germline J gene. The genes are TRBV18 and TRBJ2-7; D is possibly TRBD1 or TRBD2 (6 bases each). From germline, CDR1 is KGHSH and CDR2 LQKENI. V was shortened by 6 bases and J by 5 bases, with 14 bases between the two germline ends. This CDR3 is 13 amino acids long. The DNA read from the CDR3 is TGTGCCAGCTCTGCGGGACAAGTAAACGAG. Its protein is CASSAGQVNE. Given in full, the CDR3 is CASSAGQVNEQYF.

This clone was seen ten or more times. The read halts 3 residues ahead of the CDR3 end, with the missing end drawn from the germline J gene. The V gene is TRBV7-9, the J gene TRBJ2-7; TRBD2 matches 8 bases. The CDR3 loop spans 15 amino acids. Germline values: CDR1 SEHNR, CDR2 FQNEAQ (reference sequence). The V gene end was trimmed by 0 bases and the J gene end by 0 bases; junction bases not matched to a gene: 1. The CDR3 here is CASSLASGASYEQYF. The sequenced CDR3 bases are TGTGCCAGCAGCTTAGCTAGCGGGGCCTCCTACGAG.

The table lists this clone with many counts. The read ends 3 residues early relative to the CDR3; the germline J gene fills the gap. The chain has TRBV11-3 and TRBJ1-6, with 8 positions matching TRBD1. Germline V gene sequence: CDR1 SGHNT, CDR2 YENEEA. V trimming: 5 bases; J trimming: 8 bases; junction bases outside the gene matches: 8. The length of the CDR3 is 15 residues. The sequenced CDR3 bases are TGTGCCAGCAGCCCCGGACAGGGCGGGGATTCACCC. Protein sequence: CASSPGQGGDSP. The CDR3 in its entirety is CASSPGQGGDSPLHF.

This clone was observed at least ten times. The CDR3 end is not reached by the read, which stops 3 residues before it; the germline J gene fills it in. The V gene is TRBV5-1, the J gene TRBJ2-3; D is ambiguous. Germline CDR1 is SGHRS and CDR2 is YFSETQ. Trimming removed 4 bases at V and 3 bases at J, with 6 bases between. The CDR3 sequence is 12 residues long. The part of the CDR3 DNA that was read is TGCGCCAGCAGCCAAAATACAGATACG. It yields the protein CASSQNTDT. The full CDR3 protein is CASSQNTDTQYF.

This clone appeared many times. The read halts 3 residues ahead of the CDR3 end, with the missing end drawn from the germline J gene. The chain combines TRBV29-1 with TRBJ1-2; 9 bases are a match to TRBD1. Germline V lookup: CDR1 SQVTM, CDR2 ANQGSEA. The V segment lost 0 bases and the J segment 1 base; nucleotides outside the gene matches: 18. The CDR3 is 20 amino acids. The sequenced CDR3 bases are TGCAGCGTTGAAGATCGGGGGAACCGGGACAGGGAGAGGGGTAACTATGGC. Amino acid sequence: CSVEDRGNRDRERGNYG. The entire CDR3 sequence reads CSVEDRGNRDRERGNYGYTF.

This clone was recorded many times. CDR3 DNA, as far as it was read: TGCAGTGCTAGTTCACTGCCGAATTCTAACACTGAA. Its protein product is CSASSLPNSNTE. The full CDR3 protein reads CSASSLPNSNTEAFF. The J gene is TRBJ1-1, the V gene TRBV20-1; no firm D call. From the germline J gene comes the end of the CDR3, since the read stops 3 residues before it. Trimming stripped 3 bases from V and 2 bases from J, with 16 bases between. Germline lookup yields CDR1 DFQATT and CDR2 SNEGSKA (reference sequence). This CDR3 region has 15 residues.

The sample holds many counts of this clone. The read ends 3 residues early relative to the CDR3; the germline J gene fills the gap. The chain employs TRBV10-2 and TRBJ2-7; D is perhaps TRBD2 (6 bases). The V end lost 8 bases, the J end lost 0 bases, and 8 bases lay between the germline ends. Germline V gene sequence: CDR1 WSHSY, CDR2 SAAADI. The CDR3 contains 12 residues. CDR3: CASAGISYEQYF. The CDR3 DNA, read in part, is TGCGCCAGCGCGGGGATCTCCTACGAG.

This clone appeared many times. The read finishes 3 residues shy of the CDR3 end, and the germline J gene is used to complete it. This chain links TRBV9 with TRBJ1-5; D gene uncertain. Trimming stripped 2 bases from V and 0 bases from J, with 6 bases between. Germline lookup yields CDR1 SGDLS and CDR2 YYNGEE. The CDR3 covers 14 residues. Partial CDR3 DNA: TGTGCCAGCAGCGTTACTCATAGCAATCAGCCC. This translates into CASSVTHSNQP. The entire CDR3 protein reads CASSVTHSNQPQHF. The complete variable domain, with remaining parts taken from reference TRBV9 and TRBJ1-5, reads DSGVTQTPKHLITATGQRVTLRCSPRSGDLSVYWYQQSLDQGLQFLIQYYNGEERAKGNILERFSAQQFPDLHSELNLSSLELGDSALYFCASSVTHSNQPQHFGDGTRLSIL.